The rows below give T cell receptor beta chains drawn from one sample of a study of cytomegalovirus exposure and HLA in healthy donors. Assay used: immunoSEQ multiplex PCR; TCRdb lists only in-frame clones, some missing. The sample includes just over 70,000 clones, 74% of them seen just once. The sequenced material came from PBMCs. These TCRs come from a human donor in good health. CDR3s leave out the opening cysteine and the closing phenylalanine or tryptophan.

v_call cdr3_aa
TRBV5-1 ASSLMGGNQETQY
TRBV15 ATGERDNEQF
TRBV4-1 ASSLQREGPYEQY
TRBV7-9 ASSASNSNQPQH
TRBV5-1 ASSLDGGTTYEQY
TRBV20-1 SCDRATEAF
TRBV6-5 ASSYGLAGDNEQF
TRBV5-1 ASSPSTGAGEQY
TRBV6-1 ASSEGREGSNEQF
TRBV7-9 ASSRTVSSTDTQY
TRBV6-4 ASSDSGTNRPDTQY
TRBV5-5 ASSVGLLGELF
TRBV11-2 ASSWGRKYEQY
TRBV25-1 ASSRTGGVYEQY
TRBV6-5 ASSAPLGGGETQY
TRBV5-1 ASSLDVTTYNEQF
TRBV6-6 ASILNTEAF
TRBV5-4 ASSFGRGQETQY
TRBV13 ASSFGRAHIQY
TRBV5-4 ASSLAVAGVTEQY
TRBV5-5 ASSTGDILSNQPQH
TRBV6-5 ASRVTGGGNEQF
TRBV28 ASSKAGVQDTQY
TRBV4-1 ASSQDPGMGEKLF
TRBV6-5 ASSRGTEAF
TRBV28 ASNRRGRLYEQY
TRBV10-3 AISRQGNYGYT
TRBV18 ASSPSAPGQGGYGYT
TRBV14 ASSLGTGRWEQY
TRBV6-1 ASIRQGDSGNTIY
TRBV19 ASSIGAATNEKLF
TRBV7-9 ASSFLTGGPAEAF
TRBV2 ASSARQYLSYNEQF
TRBV7-7 ASSLEARLTYNEQF
TRBV6-5 ASSPGQGGINEQY
TRBV18 ASSPARDEQF
TRBV6-5 ASQGLSNQPQH
TRBV30 AWSVIATDTQY
TRBV7-8 ASSLGASGTQETQY
TRBV30 AWVRDSYGYT
TRBV7-9 ASSFHQTDGYT
TRBV6-6 ASINNPGQPQH
TRBV7-3 ASSKGGKSSYNEQF
TRBV9 ASSGSPLGTGVREQY
TRBV10-3 AISRWDSLTDTQY
TRBV4-1 ASSQTGGQYEQY
TRBV5-1 ASSLDFYYEQY
TRBV28 ASSPPGGGTEAF
TRBV25-1 ASSEDRGYTGELF